This T cell receptor beta chain was recorded in a study of blood T cell repertoires in COVID-19. Study details: PBMCs, B-cell-depleted T cells, or T cells were the source of the cDNA or gDNA that made up the material.

The ends lost 3 bases at V and 4 bases at J; junction bases unmatched: 12. From germline, CDR1 is GTSNPN and CDR2 SVGIG (reference sequence). This CDR3 comprises 18 residues. Seattle's enrolled individuals joined amid active infection and were then monitored longitudinally. The repertoire was sequenced with immunoSEQ multiplex PCR; TCRdb's copy has only in-frame clones and lacks some. The sample records about 80,000 clones, 85% being singletons. The specimen sequenced was peripheral blood. J is TRBJ2-5 and V is TRBV30, with 15 bases lining up with TRBD2. This TCR derives from a man aged 45-65 years with COVID-19, enrolled during active disease. The CDR3: CAWSPQGGGLAGGETQYF. The CDR3 DNA follows: TGTGCCTGGAGCCCCCAGGGGGGGGGACTAGCGGGAGGAGAGACCCAGTACTTC.